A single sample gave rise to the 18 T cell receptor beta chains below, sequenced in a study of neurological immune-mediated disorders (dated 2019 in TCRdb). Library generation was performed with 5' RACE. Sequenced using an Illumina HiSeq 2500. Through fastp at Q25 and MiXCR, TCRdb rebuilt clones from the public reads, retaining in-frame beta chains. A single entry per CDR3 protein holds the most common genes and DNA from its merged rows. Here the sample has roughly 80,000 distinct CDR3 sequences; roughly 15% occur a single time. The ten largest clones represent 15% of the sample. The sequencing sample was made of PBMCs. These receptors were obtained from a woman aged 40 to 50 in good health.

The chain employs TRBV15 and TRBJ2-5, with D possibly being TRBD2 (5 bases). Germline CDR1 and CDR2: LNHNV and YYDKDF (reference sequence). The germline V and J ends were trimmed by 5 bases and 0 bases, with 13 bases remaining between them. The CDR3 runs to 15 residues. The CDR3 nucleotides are TGTGCCACCAGCGGATGTGGGGAGAACCAAGAGACCCAGTACTTC. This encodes CATSGCGENQETQYF.

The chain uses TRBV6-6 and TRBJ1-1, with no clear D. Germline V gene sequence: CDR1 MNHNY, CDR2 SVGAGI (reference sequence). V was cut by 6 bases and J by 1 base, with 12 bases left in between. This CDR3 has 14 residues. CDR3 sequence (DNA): TGTGCCAGCAGGCCCGGTGCGGCGAACACTGAAGCTTTCTTT. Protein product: CASRPGAANTEAFF.

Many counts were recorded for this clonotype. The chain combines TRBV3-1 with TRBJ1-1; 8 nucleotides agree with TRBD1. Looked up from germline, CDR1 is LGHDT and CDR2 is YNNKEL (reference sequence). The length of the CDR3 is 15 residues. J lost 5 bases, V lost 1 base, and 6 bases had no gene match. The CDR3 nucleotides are TGTGCCAGCAGCCAAGCCCCAGGGGGCTGGACTGAAGCTTTCTTT. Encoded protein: CASSQAPGGWTEAFF. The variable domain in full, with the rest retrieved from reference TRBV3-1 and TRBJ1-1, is DTAVSQTPKYLVTQMGNDKSIKCEQNLGHDTMYWYKQDSKKFLKIMFSYNNKELIINETVPNRFSPKSPDKAHLNLHINSLELGDSAVYFCASSQAPGGWTEAFFGQGTRLTVV.

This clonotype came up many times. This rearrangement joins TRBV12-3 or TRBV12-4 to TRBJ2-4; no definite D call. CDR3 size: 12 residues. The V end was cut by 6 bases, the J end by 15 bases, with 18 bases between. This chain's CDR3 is CASSPLDGPRYF. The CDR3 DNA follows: TGTGCCAGCAGCCCCCTCGACGGCCCACGGTACTTC.

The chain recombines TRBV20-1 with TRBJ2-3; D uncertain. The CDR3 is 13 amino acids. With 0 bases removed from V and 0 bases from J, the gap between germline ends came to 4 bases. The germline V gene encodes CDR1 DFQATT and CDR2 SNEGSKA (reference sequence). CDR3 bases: TGCAGTGCTAGAGACGGAAGCACAGATACGCAGTATTTT. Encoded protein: CSARDGSTDTQYF.

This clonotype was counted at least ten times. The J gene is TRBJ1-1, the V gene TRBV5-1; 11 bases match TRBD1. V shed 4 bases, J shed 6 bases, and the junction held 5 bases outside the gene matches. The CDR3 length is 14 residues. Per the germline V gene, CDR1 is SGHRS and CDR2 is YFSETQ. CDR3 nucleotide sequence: TGCGCCAGCAGCCCAGGGACAGGGGGATCTGAAGCTTTCTTT. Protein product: CASSPGTGGSEAFF.

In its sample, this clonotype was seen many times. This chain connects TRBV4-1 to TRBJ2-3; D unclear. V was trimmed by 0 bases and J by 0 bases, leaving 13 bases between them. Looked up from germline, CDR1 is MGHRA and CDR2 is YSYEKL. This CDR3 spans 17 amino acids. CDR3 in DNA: TGCGCCAGCAGCCAAGATTTATGCGGTCCTAGCACAGATACGCAGTATTTT. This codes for CASSQDLCGPSTDTQYF.

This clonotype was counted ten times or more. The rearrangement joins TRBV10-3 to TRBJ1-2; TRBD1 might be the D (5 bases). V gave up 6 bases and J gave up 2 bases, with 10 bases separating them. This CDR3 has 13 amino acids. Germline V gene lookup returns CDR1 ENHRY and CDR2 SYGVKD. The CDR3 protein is CAIRTDKNYGYTF. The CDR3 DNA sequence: TGTGCCATCAGGACGGACAAGAACTATGGCTACACCTTC.

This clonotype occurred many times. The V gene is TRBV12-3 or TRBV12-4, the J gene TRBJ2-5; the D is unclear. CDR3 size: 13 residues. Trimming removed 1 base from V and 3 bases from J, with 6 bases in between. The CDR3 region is CASSLGSEETQYF. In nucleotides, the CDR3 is TGTGCCAGCAGTTTAGGAAGCGAAGAGACCCAGTACTTC.

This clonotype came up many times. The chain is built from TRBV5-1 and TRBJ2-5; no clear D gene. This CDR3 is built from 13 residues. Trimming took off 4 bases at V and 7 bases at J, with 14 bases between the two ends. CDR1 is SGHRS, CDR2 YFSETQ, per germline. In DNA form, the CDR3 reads TGCGCCAGCAGCCTGGGCAGCCAGGCGACCCAGTACTTC. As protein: CASSLGSQATQYF.

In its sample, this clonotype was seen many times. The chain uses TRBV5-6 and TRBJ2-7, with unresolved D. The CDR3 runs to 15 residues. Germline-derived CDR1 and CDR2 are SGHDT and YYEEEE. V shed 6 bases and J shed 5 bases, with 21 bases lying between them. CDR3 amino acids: CASNLRTPGIHEQYF. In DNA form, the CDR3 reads TGTGCCAGCAACCTTCGGACCCCGGGCATCCACGAGCAGTACTTC.

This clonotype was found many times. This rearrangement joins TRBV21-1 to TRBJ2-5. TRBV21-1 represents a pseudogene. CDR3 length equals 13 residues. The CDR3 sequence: CATPRVQPETQYF. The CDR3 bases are TGTGCCACCCCAAGGGTCCAACCAGAGACCCAGTACTTC.

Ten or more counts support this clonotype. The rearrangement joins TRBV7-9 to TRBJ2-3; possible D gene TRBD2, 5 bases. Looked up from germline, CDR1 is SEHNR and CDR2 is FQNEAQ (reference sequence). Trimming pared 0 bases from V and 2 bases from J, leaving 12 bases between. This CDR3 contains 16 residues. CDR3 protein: CASSLAFGDDTDTQYF. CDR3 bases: TGTGCCAGCAGCTTAGCGTTCGGGGATGACACAGATACGCAGTATTTT.

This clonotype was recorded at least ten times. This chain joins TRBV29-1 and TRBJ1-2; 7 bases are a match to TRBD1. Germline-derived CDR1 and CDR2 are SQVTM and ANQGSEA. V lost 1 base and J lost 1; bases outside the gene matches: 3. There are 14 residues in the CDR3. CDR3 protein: CSVEGTGNNYGYTF. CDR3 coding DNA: TGCAGCGTTGAAGGGACAGGAAATAACTATGGCTACACCTTC.

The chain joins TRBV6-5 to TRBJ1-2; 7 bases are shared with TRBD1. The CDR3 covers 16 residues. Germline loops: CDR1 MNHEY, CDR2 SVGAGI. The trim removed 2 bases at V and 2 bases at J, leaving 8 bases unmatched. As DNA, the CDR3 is TGTGCCAGCAGTTACAACGGACAGGCGGACAACTATGGCTACACCTTC. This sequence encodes CASSYNGQADNYGYTF.

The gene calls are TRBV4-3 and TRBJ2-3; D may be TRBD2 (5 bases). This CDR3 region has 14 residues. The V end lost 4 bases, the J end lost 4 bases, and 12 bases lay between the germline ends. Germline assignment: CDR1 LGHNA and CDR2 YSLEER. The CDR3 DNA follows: TGCGCCAGCAGCCCGGACTTGGATGCAGATACGCAGTATTTT. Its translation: CASSPDLDADTQYF.

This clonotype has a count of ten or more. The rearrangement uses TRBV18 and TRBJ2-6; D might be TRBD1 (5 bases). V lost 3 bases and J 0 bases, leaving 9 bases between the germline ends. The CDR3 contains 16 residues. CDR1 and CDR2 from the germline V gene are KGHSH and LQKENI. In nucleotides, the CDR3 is TGTGCCAGCTCACCGGTAGACAGCTCTGGGGCCAACGTCCTGACTTTC. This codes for CASSPVDSSGANVLTF.

CDR3 nucleotide sequence: TGTGCCACTCGAGGGGCGGCCGGAGAGACCCAGTACTTC. Translation gives CATRGAAGETQYF. The chain uses TRBV19 and TRBJ2-5; D could derive from TRBD1 or TRBD2 (5 bases each). V lost 10 bases and J lost 4, with 16 bases in between. Germline V gene sequence: CDR1 LNHDA, CDR2 SQIVND (reference sequence). CDR3 length equals 13 residues.